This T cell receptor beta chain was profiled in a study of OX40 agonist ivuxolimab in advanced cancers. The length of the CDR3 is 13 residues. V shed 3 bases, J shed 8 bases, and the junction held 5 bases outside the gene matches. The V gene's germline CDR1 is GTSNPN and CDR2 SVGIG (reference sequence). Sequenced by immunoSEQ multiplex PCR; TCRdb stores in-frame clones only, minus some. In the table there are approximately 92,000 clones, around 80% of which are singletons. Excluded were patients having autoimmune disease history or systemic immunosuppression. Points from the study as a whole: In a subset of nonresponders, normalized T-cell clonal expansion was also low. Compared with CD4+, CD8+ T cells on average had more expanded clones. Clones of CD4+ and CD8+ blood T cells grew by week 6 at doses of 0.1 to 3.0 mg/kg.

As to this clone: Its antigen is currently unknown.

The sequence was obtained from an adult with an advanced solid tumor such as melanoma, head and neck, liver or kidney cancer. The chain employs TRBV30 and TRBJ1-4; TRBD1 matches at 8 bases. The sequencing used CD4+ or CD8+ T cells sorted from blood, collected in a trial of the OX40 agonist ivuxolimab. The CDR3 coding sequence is TGTGCCTGGAGGCTGACAGGGGTCGAAAAACTGTTTTTT. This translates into CAWRLTGVEKLFF.